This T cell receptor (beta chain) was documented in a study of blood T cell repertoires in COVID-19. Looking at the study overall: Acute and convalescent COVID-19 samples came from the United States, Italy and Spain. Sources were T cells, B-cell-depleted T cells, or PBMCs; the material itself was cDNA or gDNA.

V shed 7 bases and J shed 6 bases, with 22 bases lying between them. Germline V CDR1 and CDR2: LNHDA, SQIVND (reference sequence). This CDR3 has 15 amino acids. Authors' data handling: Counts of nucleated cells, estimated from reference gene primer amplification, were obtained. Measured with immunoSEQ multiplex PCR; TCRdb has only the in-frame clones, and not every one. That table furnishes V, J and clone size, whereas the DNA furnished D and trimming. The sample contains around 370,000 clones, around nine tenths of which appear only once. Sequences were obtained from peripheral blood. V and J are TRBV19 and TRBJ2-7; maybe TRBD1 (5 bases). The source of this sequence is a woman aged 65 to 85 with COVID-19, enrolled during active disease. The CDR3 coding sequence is TGTGCCAGTACTGGGGCGAGCAAATGGGTCCTCGAGCAGTACTTC. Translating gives CASTGASKWVLEQYF.